This TCR beta chain comes out of a study of shared clonotypes between healthy human individuals. The authors divided CD4+ cells into CD45RA+ naive and CD45RA-negative memory subsets. This clone has just one count. Once extracted for a subset, genomic DNA was divided evenly among several immunoSEQ plates. Method: immunoSEQ multiplex PCR; TCRdb's copy keeps in-frame clones and lacks some. The repertoire holds about 340,000 clones, around 67% seen once, with more than 9% in the top ten. This CDR3 has 14 residues. In germline, CDR1 is SGHNT, CDR2 YYREEE (reference sequence). Unmatched junction bases numbered 4, after V lost 1 base and J lost 8 bases.

The sequence was obtained from a man aged 25 to 40 in good health. Sequences were obtained from memory CD4+ T cells sorted from blood. Subset meaning: CD45RA-negative fraction. The J gene is TRBJ2-2, the V gene TRBV5-4; 8 positions agree with TRBD2. CDR3 bases: TGTGCCAGCAGCTTGCCTAGCGGGCTTGGGGAGCTGTTTTTT. Protein product: CASSLPSGLGELFF.